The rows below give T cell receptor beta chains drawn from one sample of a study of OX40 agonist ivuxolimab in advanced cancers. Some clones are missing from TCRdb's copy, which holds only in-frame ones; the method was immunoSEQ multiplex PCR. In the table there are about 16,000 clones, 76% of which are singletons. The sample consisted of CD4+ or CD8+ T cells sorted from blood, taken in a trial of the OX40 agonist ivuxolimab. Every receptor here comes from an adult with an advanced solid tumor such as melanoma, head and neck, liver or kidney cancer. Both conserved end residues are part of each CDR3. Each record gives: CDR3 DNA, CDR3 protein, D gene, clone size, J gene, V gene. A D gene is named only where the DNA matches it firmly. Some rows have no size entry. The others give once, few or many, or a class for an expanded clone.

CDR3 DNA: TGCAGCGTTGAAGATTCCGGGACCGAGACCGGGGAGCTGTTTTTT
CDR3 protein: CSVEDSGTETGELFF
D gene: .
clone size: .
J gene: TRBJ2-2
V gene: TRBV29-1

CDR3 DNA: TGTGCCAGCAGCTTACTCCAAACCTACGAGCAGTACTTC
CDR3 protein: CASSLLQTYEQYF
D gene: .
clone size: .
J gene: TRBJ2-7
V gene: TRBV7-9

CDR3 DNA: TGTGCCAGCAGCTTCCTAACTGGGGAAAATGAGCAGTTCTTC
CDR3 protein: CASSFLTGENEQFF
D gene: .
clone size: medium-sized
J gene: TRBJ2-1
V gene: TRBV7-9

CDR3 DNA: TGTGCCAGCAGCGCCACGGGGGCACCGGGAGGATACGAGCAGTACTTC
CDR3 protein: CASSATGAPGGYEQYF
D gene: .
clone size: .
J gene: TRBJ2-7
V gene: TRBV11-2

CDR3 DNA: TGTGCCAGCAGCGTAGCCCCCGTCAATCAGCCCCAGCATTTT
CDR3 protein: CASSVAPVNQPQHF
D gene: .
clone size: .
J gene: TRBJ1-5
V gene: TRBV9

CDR3 DNA: TGTGCCAGCAGTATCGGGGACAGGGCCTACGAGCAGTACTTC
CDR3 protein: CASSIGDRAYEQYF
D gene: TRBD1
clone size: few
J gene: TRBJ2-7
V gene: TRBV6-6

CDR3 DNA: TGTGCCAGCAGCACTACGGGACAGATAAACTATGGCTACACCTTC
CDR3 protein: CASSTTGQINYGYTF
D gene: .
clone size: .
J gene: TRBJ1-2
V gene: TRBV21-1

CDR3 DNA: TGTGCCAGCAGGCGGGAGGAAGAGACCCAGTACTTC
CDR3 protein: CASRREEETQYF
D gene: TRBD2
clone size: once
J gene: TRBJ2-5
V gene: TRBV7-9

CDR3 DNA: TGTGCCAGCAGTCGAAAAGGGGAGCAGTACTTC
CDR3 protein: CASSRKGEQYF
D gene: .
clone size: few
J gene: TRBJ2-7
V gene: TRBV7-9

CDR3 DNA: TGTGCCAGTAGTATAGCCCTTAACACTGAAGCTTTCTTT
CDR3 protein: CASSIALNTEAFF
D gene: .
clone size: .
J gene: TRBJ1-1
V gene: TRBV19

CDR3 DNA: TGTGCCAGCAACGGCGGGAGGGCCATCTATGAGCAGTTCTTC
CDR3 protein: CASNGGRAIYEQFF
D gene: TRBD2
clone size: .
J gene: TRBJ2-1
V gene: TRBV2

CDR3 DNA: TGTGCCAGCAGCTTAGATGTAGGGGGCAATTCACCCCTCCACTTT
CDR3 protein: CASSLDVGGNSPLHF
D gene: TRBD1
clone size: .
J gene: TRBJ1-6
V gene: TRBV7-9

CDR3 DNA: TGCGCCAGCAGCCAAGATCCGGGATTAACTAACACTGAAGCTTTCTTT
CDR3 protein: CASSQDPGLTNTEAFF
D gene: .
clone size: .
J gene: TRBJ1-1
V gene: TRBV4-1

CDR3 DNA: TGTGCCAGCAGCTCACCAGGTGCGGGATGGGCTGAAGCTTTCTTT
CDR3 protein: CASSSPGAGWAEAFF
D gene: .
clone size: few
J gene: TRBJ1-1
V gene: TRBV5-4

CDR3 DNA: TGTGCCAGCAGCGTAGCCCCGCGCGGGGGGCTCTACGAGCAGTACTTC
CDR3 protein: CASSVAPRGGLYEQYF
D gene: TRBD2
clone size: .
J gene: TRBJ2-7
V gene: TRBV9

CDR3 DNA: TGTGCCAGCAGCGCAAACAGGGACTTGGAGCAGTACTTC
CDR3 protein: CASSANRDLEQYF
D gene: .
clone size: .
J gene: TRBJ2-7
V gene: TRBV11-1

CDR3 DNA: TGTGCCAGCAGGAGACCTGGCCCGGGTGCCTACAATGAGCAGTTCTTC
CDR3 protein: CASRRPGPGAYNEQFF
D gene: .
clone size: .
J gene: TRBJ2-1
V gene: TRBV27

CDR3 DNA: TGTGCCAGCAGTGAAAGTTCGGCCCGGACTACTAACAATGAGCAGTTCTTC
CDR3 protein: CASSESSARTTNNEQFF
D gene: .
clone size: .
J gene: TRBJ2-1
V gene: TRBV25-1

CDR3 DNA: TGTGCCAGCAGCTTAGATAGGGGGCGGGGGACCACTGAAGCTTTCTTT
CDR3 protein: CASSLDRGRGTTEAFF
D gene: TRBD1
clone size: .
J gene: TRBJ1-1
V gene: TRBV13

CDR3 DNA: TGTGCCAGCAGTCCTAGCACACTCTCTTATTACGAGCAGTACTTC
CDR3 protein: CASSPSTLSYYEQYF
D gene: .
clone size: .
J gene: TRBJ2-7
V gene: TRBV6-5

CDR3 DNA: TGTGCCAGCAGTCCTGGACAGGGGGACCAAGAGACCCAGTACTTC
CDR3 protein: CASSPGQGDQETQYF
D gene: TRBD1
clone size: medium-sized
J gene: TRBJ2-5
V gene: TRBV28

CDR3 DNA: TGCAGCGCGGGGGAGGCTGGGGCCAACGTCCTGACTTTC
CDR3 protein: CSAGEAGANVLTF
D gene: .
clone size: .
J gene: TRBJ2-6
V gene: TRBV29-1

CDR3 DNA: TGTGCCAGCAGCTTAAAAATGGAGCGGGGGGCCCAAGAGACCCAGTACTTC
CDR3 protein: CASSLKMERGAQETQYF
D gene: TRBD2
clone size: .
J gene: TRBJ2-5
V gene: TRBV7-6

CDR3 DNA: TGTGCTAGTGCCCCGGTGAACACTGAAGCTTTCTTT
CDR3 protein: CASAPVNTEAFF
D gene: .
clone size: once
J gene: TRBJ1-1
V gene: TRBV12-5

CDR3 DNA: TGTGCCAGCACCCAACCCTCAGGGGGGGATGAAAAACTGTTTTTT
CDR3 protein: CASTQPSGGDEKLFF
D gene: TRBD1
clone size: .
J gene: TRBJ1-4
V gene: TRBV6-6

CDR3 DNA: TGCGCCAGCAGCCAAGATCACTCAGGGGGGGTAGGCGACGAACTGTTTTTT
CDR3 protein: CASSQDHSGGVGDELFF
D gene: TRBD1
clone size: .
J gene: TRBJ1-4
V gene: TRBV4-1

CDR3 DNA: TGTGCCAGCAGCTTAGTTTCGGACACGGACACCGGGGAGCTGTTTTTT
CDR3 protein: CASSLVSDTDTGELFF
D gene: .
clone size: .
J gene: TRBJ2-2
V gene: TRBV7-8

CDR3 DNA: TGTGCCAGCAGCCAGACAGGGGCGAGAGAGACCCAGTACTTC
CDR3 protein: CASSQTGARETQYF
D gene: TRBD1
clone size: .
J gene: TRBJ2-5
V gene: TRBV5-4

CDR3 DNA: TGTGCCAGCAGTTACGCGACAGGGGACAATGAGCAGTTCTTC
CDR3 protein: CASSYATGDNEQFF
D gene: TRBD1
clone size: .
J gene: TRBJ2-1
V gene: TRBV6-6

CDR3 DNA: TGTGCCAGCAGTGAGAAGGCGGATCCCGCTAATGAAAAACTGTTTTTT
CDR3 protein: CASSEKADPANEKLFF
D gene: .
clone size: .
J gene: TRBJ1-4
V gene: TRBV25-1

CDR3 DNA: TGCGCCAGCAGCTTAGACGTTGCAACTAATGAAAAACTGTTTTTT
CDR3 protein: CASSLDVATNEKLFF
D gene: .
clone size: .
J gene: TRBJ1-4
V gene: TRBV5-1

CDR3 DNA: TGTGCCAGCACCTCATGGGGGGACGGCAATGAGCAGTTCTTC
CDR3 protein: CASTSWGDGNEQFF
D gene: .
clone size: .
J gene: TRBJ2-1
V gene: TRBV2

CDR3 DNA: TGTGCCACCGAAGCAGGGTTGGGCTACACCTTC
CDR3 protein: CATEAGLGYTF
D gene: .
clone size: .
J gene: TRBJ1-2
V gene: TRBV6-1

CDR3 DNA: TGTGCCAGCAGCCCGACCCCTAGCACAGATACGCAGTATTTT
CDR3 protein: CASSPTPSTDTQYF
D gene: .
clone size: .
J gene: TRBJ2-3
V gene: TRBV11-2

CDR3 DNA: TGTGCCAGCAGTATCCGGGACAGCAGCTACGAGCAGTACTTC
CDR3 protein: CASSIRDSSYEQYF
D gene: TRBD1
clone size: medium-sized
J gene: TRBJ2-7
V gene: TRBV6-5

CDR3 DNA: TGCAGCGTTGGGGGGACTTTTGGGCCGAACACTGAAGCTTTCTTT
CDR3 protein: CSVGGTFGPNTEAFF
D gene: .
clone size: .
J gene: TRBJ1-1
V gene: TRBV29-1

CDR3 DNA: TGTGCCATCAGTGATGAGGGAAACACCATATATTTT
CDR3 protein: CAISDEGNTIYF
D gene: .
clone size: once
J gene: TRBJ1-3
V gene: TRBV10-3

CDR3 DNA: TGCGCCAGCAGCCCCGGGACACCCTACGAGCAGTACTTC
CDR3 protein: CASSPGTPYEQYF
D gene: .
clone size: once
J gene: TRBJ2-7
V gene: TRBV5-1

CDR3 DNA: TGTGCCAGCAGCTCACGGGACAGGGGAACCCCACTGGGGGAGCAGTACTTC
CDR3 protein: CASSSRDRGTPLGEQYF
D gene: TRBD1
clone size: .
J gene: TRBJ2-7
V gene: TRBV13

CDR3 DNA: TGTGCCAGCAGCCCTCGATACGGGGGGGTATACAATGAGCAGTTCTTC
CDR3 protein: CASSPRYGGVYNEQFF
D gene: TRBD2
clone size: few
J gene: TRBJ2-1
V gene: TRBV9

CDR3 DNA: TGTGCCAGTAGAGATTGGGGGAAAAAACTGTTTTTT
CDR3 protein: CASRDWGKKLFF
D gene: .
clone size: .
J gene: TRBJ1-4
V gene: TRBV19

CDR3 DNA: TGTGCCAGCAGCTTTCGGGACAGACACTACGAGCAGTACTTC
CDR3 protein: CASSFRDRHYEQYF
D gene: TRBD1
clone size: few
J gene: TRBJ2-7
V gene: TRBV7-9

CDR3 DNA: TGTGCCAGCAGCTTAGCGTCGGGGGGGGGACACGGGGAGCTGTTTTTT
CDR3 protein: CASSLASGGGHGELFF
D gene: TRBD2
clone size: .
J gene: TRBJ2-2
V gene: TRBV7-8

CDR3 DNA: TGTGCCAGCAGCTTCTCAAGGGCTACGTCCTCCTACGAGCAGTACTTC
CDR3 protein: CASSFSRATSSYEQYF
D gene: .
clone size: .
J gene: TRBJ2-7
V gene: TRBV7-9

CDR3 DNA: TGTGCCAGCAGCTTAGGGATCGGGAGCTCCTACAATGAGCAGTTCTTC
CDR3 protein: CASSLGIGSSYNEQFF
D gene: .
clone size: .
J gene: TRBJ2-1
V gene: TRBV13

CDR3 DNA: TGTGCCAGCAGCTTAGCGGAGAACACTGAAGCTTTCTTT
CDR3 protein: CASSLAENTEAFF
D gene: .
clone size: .
J gene: TRBJ1-1
V gene: TRBV7-6

CDR3 DNA: TGTGCCAGCTCACCGTCGGGGCGCGAGCAGTACTTC
CDR3 protein: CASSPSGREQYF
D gene: .
clone size: .
J gene: TRBJ2-7
V gene: TRBV18

CDR3 DNA: TGTGCCAGCAGCTTGGGGCTAGCGGGAGTGAACACCGGGGAGCTGTTTTTT
CDR3 protein: CASSLGLAGVNTGELFF
D gene: TRBD2
clone size: .
J gene: TRBJ2-2
V gene: TRBV5-6